The 18 T cell receptor beta chains given below trace back to one sample, sequenced in a study of T cells in tuberculosis. The time point: new active TB diagnosis, blood taken before or within 7 days of starting treatment. Here immunoSEQ multiplex PCR was the method, and the copy in TCRdb shows in-frame clones only, minus some. The sample has 22,000 or so clones, around 82% seen once. The sample consisted of PBMCs, taken at tuberculosis diagnosis. The source of these receptors is an adult with tuberculosis.

Only a few counts were recorded for this clone. V and J are TRBV4-3 and TRBJ1-2; 7 bases align to TRBD1. V was clipped by 2 bases and J by 2 bases; unmatched bases: 5. The V gene's germline CDR1 is LGHNA and CDR2 YSLEER. The CDR3 contains 15 residues. The DNA for the CDR3 is TGCGCCAGCAGCCAATCGACAGGGACCAACTATGGCTACACCTTC. Its protein is CASSQSTGTNYGYTF.

The table lists this clone with a few counts. The rearrangement joins TRBV28 to TRBJ2-1; 7 bases map to TRBD2. The germline V gene has CDR1 MDHEN and CDR2 SYDVKM. The CDR3 totals 16 residues. V was clipped by 6 bases and J by 7 bases; unmatched bases: 15. CDR3 DNA: TGTGCCAGCAGCACTTTTGGGGGGGGACCTAAGAATGAGCAGTTCTTC. This encodes CASSTFGGGPKNEQFF.

The V and J genes are TRBV5-4 and TRBJ2-1, with TRBD2 matching over 12 bases. The germline gives CDR1 SGHNT, CDR2 YYREEE (reference sequence). Germline trimming cut 2 bases from V and 8 bases from J; bases unmatched to any gene: 8. The CDR3 contains 16 residues. CDR3 region: CASSFPSGGARDEQFF. DNA for the CDR3: TGTGCCAGCAGCTTCCCTAGCGGGGGGGCTCGGGATGAGCAGTTCTTC.

Only a few counts were recorded for this clone. This chain uses TRBV6-6 with TRBJ2-7, with 8 bases that match TRBD2. V trimming: 5 bases; J trimming: 1 base; junction bases outside the gene matches: 7. Germline V gene data show CDR1 as MNHNY and CDR2 as SVGAGI (reference sequence). CDR3 size: 15 residues. The CDR3, as DNA: TGTGCCAGCAGTCTCTTAGCGGGGCAGTCCTACGAGCAGTACTTC. The encoded protein is CASSLLAGQSYEQYF.

V gene TRBV29-1 combines with J gene TRBJ2-1; TRBD2 agrees at 9 bases. The length of the CDR3 is 16 residues. Germline values: CDR1 SQVTM, CDR2 ANQGSEA. V gave up 4 bases and J gave up 5 bases; unmatched junction bases: 12. CDR3 DNA sequence: TGCAGCGTTGGCCCTATTCTAGCGGGATCTGACAATGAGCAGTTCTTC. The encoded protein is CSVGPILAGSDNEQFF.

This clone showed up just a few times. In DNA, the CDR3 is TGTGCCAGCAGGGAAGGAGGGTCTTACACTGAAGCTTTCTTT. This sequence encodes CASREGGSYTEAFF. This sequence joins TRBV6-5 and TRBJ1-1; no clear D. The CDR3 runs 14 residues. Germline lookup yields CDR1 MNHEY and CDR2 SVGAGI. Trimming cost V 6 bases and J 3 bases, with 14 bases left between them.

The V and J genes are TRBV27 and TRBJ2-1; weak D call: TRBD1 (6 bases). The CDR3 length is 16 residues. The V gene's germline CDR1 is MNHEY and CDR2 SMNVEV (reference sequence). V was shortened by 5 bases and J by 0 bases, with 14 bases between the two germline ends. CDR3 DNA sequence: TGTGCCAGCAGTCCTCTTGTGGGGGCCTCCTACAATGAGCAGTTCTTC. Amino acid sequence: CASSPLVGASYNEQFF.

This chain connects TRBV19 to TRBJ2-2; TRBD2 matches at 14 bases. The junction had 8 bases not matched to a gene; V was cut back by 7 bases and J by 7 bases. Germline V lookup: CDR1 LNHDA, CDR2 SQIVND (reference sequence). This CDR3 has 16 amino acids. DNA for the CDR3: TGTGCCAGTAAGGGGACTAGCGGGAGTTGGGGCGGGGAGCTGTTTTTT. This sequence encodes CASKGTSGSWGGELFF.

This rearrangement joins TRBV7-9 to TRBJ1-1; TRBD1 matches 7 bases. Trimming removed 1 base from V and 4 bases from J; junction bases left unmatched: 6. This CDR3 is 15 amino acids long. Germline-derived CDR1 and CDR2 are SEHNR and FQNEAQ (reference sequence). In DNA, the CDR3 is TGTGCCAGCAGCTTAGAGGGGGCTCAGGGCACTGAAGCTTTCTTT. This sequence encodes CASSLEGAQGTEAFF.

The chain uses TRBV11-2 and TRBJ1-4, with TRBD1 matching 7 bases. V dropped 2 bases and J dropped 5; count of bases not matched to a gene: 11. Per the germline V gene, CDR1 is SGHAT and CDR2 is FQNNGV. There are 17 residues in the CDR3. CDR3 sequence (DNA): TGTGCCAGCAGCTTAAAGGGAGTACAGGGGACGAATGAAAAACTGTTTTTT. Its protein product is CASSLKGVQGTNEKLFF.

The CDR3 protein is CASSLGQGFYNEQFF. The CDR3 nucleotides read TGTGCCAGTAGTTTGGGACAGGGATTCTACAATGAGCAGTTCTTC. This sequence joins TRBV19 and TRBJ2-1; 9 bases align to TRBD1. There are 15 residues in the CDR3. Trimming cost V 5 bases and J 3 bases; bases outside gene matches: 5. Germline assignment: CDR1 LNHDA and CDR2 SQIVND (reference sequence).

The chain has TRBV4-3 and TRBJ1-3; no clear D gene. Germline values: CDR1 LGHNA, CDR2 YSLEER. This CDR3 has 17 amino acids. V lost 3 bases, J lost 0 bases, and 15 bases lay in between. CDR3 protein: CASSHSTVEFSGNTIYF. In nucleotides, the CDR3 is TGCGCCAGCAGCCACTCGACTGTGGAGTTCTCTGGAAACACCATATATTTT.

The chain links TRBV10-3 to TRBJ1-6; 7 positions agree with TRBD1. The CDR3 covers 15 residues. Germline V gives CDR1 ENHRY, CDR2 SYGVKD. The junction had 8 bases not matched to a gene; V was cut back by 3 bases and J by 9 bases. In DNA form, the CDR3 reads TGTGCCATCAGTGAAGGGGGCGGCGAAGGTTCACCCCTCCACTTT. Its protein is CAISEGGGEGSPLHF.

V and J are TRBV25-1 and TRBJ1-1; D gene ambiguous. The V gene lost 1 base and the J gene lost 11 bases, with 11 bases spanning the gap. CDR3 length: 12 residues. Germline CDR1 and CDR2: MGHDK and SYGVNS. Here the CDR3 reads CASSELKGEAFF. The CDR3 DNA is TGTGCCAGCAGTGAATTAAAAGGAGAGGCTTTCTTT.

The chain is built from TRBV18 and TRBJ2-3, with TRBD2 matching 7 bases. V was clipped by 8 bases and J by 2 bases; unmatched bases: 13. CDR3 size: 16 residues. The germline CDR1 and CDR2 sequences are KGHSH and LQKENI. The CDR3 is CASKDGSGPITDTQYF. CDR3 nucleotide sequence: TGTGCCAGCAAAGATGGTAGCGGGCCAATCACAGATACGCAGTATTTT. Variable domain in full (rest from reference TRBV18 and TRBJ2-3): NAGVMQNPRHLVRRRGQEARLRCSPMKGHSHVYWYRQLPEEGLKFMVYLQKENIIDESGMPKERFSAEFPKEGPSILRIQQVVRGDSAAYFCASKDGSGPITDTQYFGPGTRLTVL.

The V gene is TRBV7-6, the J gene TRBJ2-7; D gene uncertain. Per germline, CDR1 SGHVS and CDR2 FNYEAQ. V shed 1 base and J shed 5 bases, with 18 bases lying between them. The CDR3 runs 16 residues. DNA of the CDR3: TGTGCCAGCAGCTTAGATTCAAGCGACCTCGACGACGAGCAGTACTTC. Encoded protein: CASSLDSSDLDDEQYF.

The chain recombines TRBV28 with TRBJ1-2, with a tentative D call TRBD1 (6 bases). The germline V gene encodes CDR1 MDHEN and CDR2 SYDVKM. CDR3 length: 12 amino acids. The V gene lost 5 bases and the J gene lost 6 bases, with 10 bases spanning the gap. CDR3 nucleotides: TGTGCCAGCAGTATAACAGGGAATGGCTACACCTTC. Its translation is CASSITGNGYTF.

V and J are TRBV27 and TRBJ1-2; tentatively, D is TRBD1 (5 bases). Trimming cost V 5 bases and J 4 bases, with 11 bases left between them. Looked up from germline, CDR1 is MNHEY and CDR2 is SMNVEV (reference sequence). There are 13 residues in the CDR3. The CDR3 spells CASSGFQGYGYTF. The CDR3 region has the DNA TGTGCCAGCAGTGGCTTCCAGGGCTATGGCTACACCTTC.